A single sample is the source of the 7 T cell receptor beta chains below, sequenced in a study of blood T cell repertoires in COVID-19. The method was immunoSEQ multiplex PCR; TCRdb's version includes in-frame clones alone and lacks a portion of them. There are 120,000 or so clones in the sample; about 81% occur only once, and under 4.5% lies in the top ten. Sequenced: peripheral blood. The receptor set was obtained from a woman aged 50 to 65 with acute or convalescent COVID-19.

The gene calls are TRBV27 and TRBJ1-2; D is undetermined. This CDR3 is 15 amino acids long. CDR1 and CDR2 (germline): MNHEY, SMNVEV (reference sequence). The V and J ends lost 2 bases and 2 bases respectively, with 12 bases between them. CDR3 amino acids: CASSLGGLINYGYTF. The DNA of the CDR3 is TGTGCCAGCAGTTTAGGAGGGTTAATAAACTATGGCTACACCTTC.

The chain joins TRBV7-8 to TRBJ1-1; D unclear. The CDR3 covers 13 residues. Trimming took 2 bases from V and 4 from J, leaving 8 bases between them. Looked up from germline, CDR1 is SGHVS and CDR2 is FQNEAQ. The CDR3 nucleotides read TGTGCCAGCAGCTTAACAGTTCCCACTGAAGCTTTCTTT. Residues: CASSLTVPTEAFF.

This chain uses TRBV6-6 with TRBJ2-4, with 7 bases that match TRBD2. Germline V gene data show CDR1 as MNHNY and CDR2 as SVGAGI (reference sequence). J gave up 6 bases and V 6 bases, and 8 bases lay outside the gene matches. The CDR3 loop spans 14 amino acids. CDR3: CASSLGLGGNIQYF. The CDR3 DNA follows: TGTGCCAGCAGCCTAGGACTAGGAGGAAACATTCAGTACTTC.

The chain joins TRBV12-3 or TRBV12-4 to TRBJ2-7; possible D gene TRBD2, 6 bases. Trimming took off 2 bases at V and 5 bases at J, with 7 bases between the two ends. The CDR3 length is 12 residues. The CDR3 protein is CASSLRGNEQYF. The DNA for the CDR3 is TGTGCCAGCAGTTTACGGGGGAACGAGCAGTACTTC.

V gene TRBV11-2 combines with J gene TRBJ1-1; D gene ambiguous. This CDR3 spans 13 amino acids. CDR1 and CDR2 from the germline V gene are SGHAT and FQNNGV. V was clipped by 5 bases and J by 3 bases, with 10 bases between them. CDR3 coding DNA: TGTGCCAGCAGCCCTACCCCGGACACTGAAGCTTTCTTT. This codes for CASSPTPDTEAFF.

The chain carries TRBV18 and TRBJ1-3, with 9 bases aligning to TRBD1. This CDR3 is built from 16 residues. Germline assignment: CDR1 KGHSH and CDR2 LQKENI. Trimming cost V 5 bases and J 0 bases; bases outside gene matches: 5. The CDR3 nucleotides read TGTGCCAGCTCATCGGGGACAGGGAGCTCTGGAAACACCATATATTTT. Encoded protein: CASSSGTGSSGNTIYF.

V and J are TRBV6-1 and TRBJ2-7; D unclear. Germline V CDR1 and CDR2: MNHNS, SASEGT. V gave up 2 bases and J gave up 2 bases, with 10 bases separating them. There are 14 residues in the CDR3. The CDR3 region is CASSEFPTAYEQYF. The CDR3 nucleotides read TGTGCCAGCAGTGAATTTCCAACGGCCTACGAGCAGTACTTC.